The 29 T cell receptor beta chains presented below share a single source sample, sequenced in a study of human T cells and chemical hapten exposure. The sample's time point: pre-sensitization, week 0. Treatment: therapeutic diphenylcyclopropenone sensitization with weekly scalp DPC. Each CDR3 protein is one row after TCRdb ran MiXCR on the RACE reads. The sample lists roughly 120,000 distinct CDR3 sequences, about 13% occurring once. This sample comprised whole blood, obtained in connection with sensitization to the hapten diphenylcyclopropenone (DPC). The receptors derive from a young woman with alopecia areata. Some clones in this sample may be carry-over from other donors' samples.

In its sample, this clonotype was seen many times. The rearrangement uses TRBV28 and TRBJ2-7, with D perhaps TRBD1 or TRBD2 (5 bases each). Trimming removed 8 bases at V and 4 bases at J, with 12 bases between. Per germline, CDR1 MDHEN and CDR2 SYDVKM. The CDR3 is 12 residues long. CDR3 nucleotides: TGTGCCAGCTCACCGGGACCTTACGAGCAGTACTTC. It encodes CASSPGPYEQYF.

In this sample, this clonotype turned up a few times. The chain couples TRBV12-5 to TRBJ1-5; TRBD1 aligns across 7 bases. The CDR3 has 14 residues. V trimming: 1 base; J trimming: 6 bases; junction bases outside the gene matches: 3. Germline loops: CDR1 LGHNT, CDR2 FRNRAP. CDR3 in amino acids: CASGLAYRGQPQHF. In nucleotides, the CDR3 is TGTGCTAGTGGTTTGGCCTACAGGGGTCAGCCCCAGCATTTT. The full variable domain, completed using reference TRBV12-5 and TRBJ1-5, is DARVTQTPRHKVTEMGQEVTMRCQPILGHNTVFWYRQTMMQGLELLAYFRNRAPLDDSGMPKDRFSAEMPDATLATLKIQPSEPRDSAVYFCASGLAYRGQPQHFGDGTRLSIL.

The sample holds a few counts of this clonotype. This chain uses TRBV20-1 with TRBJ2-5, with D unresolved. CDR1 is DFQATT, CDR2 SNEGSKA, per germline (reference sequence). V was cut by 6 bases and J by 2 bases, with 16 bases left in between. This CDR3 has 14 amino acids. Here the CDR3 DNA reads TGCAGTGCCCCCCTGTTTGTAATACAAGAGACCCAGTACTTC. Residues: CSAPLFVIQETQYF.

This clonotype was detected ten times or more. This sequence joins TRBV28 and TRBJ1-5, with 11 bases lining up with TRBD1. The V and J ends lost 6 bases and 0 bases, in that order; junction bases with no gene match: 4. CDR1 and CDR2 (germline): MDHEN, SYDVKM. This CDR3 contains 16 residues. The CDR3 DNA reads as TGTGCCAGCAGCAGGACAGGGGGCCTTAGCAATCAGCCCCAGCATTTT. Amino acids: CASSRTGGLSNQPQHF. Based on the CDR3 plus reference TRBV28 and TRBJ1-5, the full variable domain is DVKVTQSSRYLVKRTGEKVFLECVQDMDHENMFWYRQDPGLGLRLIYFSYDVKMKEKGDIPEGYSVSREKKERFSLILESASTNQTSMYLCASSRTGGLSNQPQHFGDGTRLSIL.

J is TRBJ1-2 and V is TRBV28; 7 nucleotides line up with TRBD1. The V gene's germline CDR1 is MDHEN and CDR2 SYDVKM. Trimming removed 5 bases from V and 4 bases from J; junction bases left unmatched: 13. The CDR3 runs to 16 residues. The CDR3 reads CASSQERGLAGYGYTF. The CDR3 DNA sequence: TGTGCCAGCAGTCAAGAGAGGGGGCTGGCAGGCTATGGCTACACCTTC.

This clonotype was seen a few times. The chain links TRBV12-3 or TRBV12-4 to TRBJ1-2; D remains unclear. The CDR3 totals 12 residues. Deletions cut 5 bases from V and 0 bases from J, with 4 bases between. In DNA form, the CDR3 reads TGTGCCAGCAGTGCCTCTAACTATGGCTACACCTTC. This encodes CASSASNYGYTF.

This clonotype was counted ten times or more. This sequence joins TRBV5-6 and TRBJ1-1; a possible D gene is TRBD1 (5 bases). Per germline, CDR1 SGHDT and CDR2 YYEEEE. Trimming removed 0 bases at V and 10 bases at J, with 10 bases between. The CDR3 spans 12 residues. For the CDR3, the DNA is TGTGCCAGCAGCTTGGACAGAAGGGGAGCTTTCTTT. Its translation is CASSLDRRGAFF.

The chain employs TRBV27 and TRBJ2-7; no reliable D call. The CDR3 covers 14 residues. V lost 4 bases, J lost 2 bases, and 12 bases lay in between. The germline V gene encodes CDR1 MNHEY and CDR2 SMNVEV (reference sequence). CDR3: CASSSPRSAYEQYF. CDR3 in DNA: TGTGCCAGCAGTTCCCCCCGAAGCGCCTACGAGCAGTACTTC.

This clonotype was observed a few times. The chain carries TRBV21-1 and TRBJ2-7; the table's D call, TRBD2, was not checked against the DNA. TRBV21-1 is designated a pseudogene. The CDR3 consists of 17 residues. The CDR3, as DNA: TGTGCCAGCAGCCTCGGGACTATAGGGAGGGTCTCCTACGAGCAGTACTTC. It codes for CASSLGTIGRVSYEQYF.

This clonotype was recorded many times. This chain joins TRBV5-6 and TRBJ2-3; the match to TRBD1 covers 8 bases. Germline lookup yields CDR1 SGHDT and CDR2 YYEEEE. The CDR3 consists of 15 residues. V shed 3 bases and J 2 bases; nucleotides not matched to a gene: 5. The CDR3 spells CASSSGQGITDTQYF. DNA for the CDR3: TGTGCCAGCAGCTCCGGACAGGGCATCACAGATACGCAGTATTTT.

The table lists this clonotype with a count of one. The chain's CDR3 is CSVSSGQETQYF. The CDR3 DNA reads as TGCAGTGTTTCCTCCGGACAAGAGACCCAGTACTTC. V is TRBV20-1 and J is TRBJ2-5; D gene unclear. V lost 7 bases, J lost 2 bases, and 11 bases lay in between. Germline V gives CDR1 DFQATT, CDR2 SNEGSKA (reference sequence). The CDR3 covers 12 residues.

The chain joins TRBV6-5 to TRBJ2-7, with TRBD1 as a possible D gene (6 bases). Trimming left V 2 bases short and J 3 bases short, with 8 bases between. The CDR3 is 13 residues long. Germline V gene lookup returns CDR1 MNHEY and CDR2 SVGAGI. CDR3 bases: TGTGCCAGCAGTTACGAGGGGGACTACGAGCAGTACTTC. As protein: CASSYEGDYEQYF.

This chain links TRBV20-1 with TRBJ1-5, with a weak D call TRBD1 (6 bases). The CDR3 length is 16 residues. CDR1 and CDR2 (germline): DFQATT, SNEGSKA (reference sequence). With 1 base removed from V and 7 bases from J, the gap between germline ends came to 20 bases. CDR3 residues: CSARGGTGLTPQPQHF. CDR3 nucleotides: TGCAGTGCTAGAGGAGGAACAGGGCTGACGCCGCAGCCCCAGCATTTT.

This clonotype has at least ten counts. This rearrangement joins TRBV28 to TRBJ2-2, with 10 nucleotides matching TRBD1. Germline CDR1 is MDHEN and CDR2 is SYDVKM. V gave up 2 bases and J gave up 5 bases; unmatched junction bases: 2. The CDR3 has 15 residues. The CDR3 region has the DNA TGTGCCAGCAGTTTAGGGGGACAGGGGACCGGGGAGCTGTTTTTT. Encoded protein: CASSLGGQGTGELFF.

This clonotype was detected a few times. CDR3 region: CASSSGIPGELFF. The CDR3, as DNA: TGTGCCAGCAGCTCCGGAATCCCCGGGGAGCTGTTTTTT. V gene TRBV7-2 combines with J gene TRBJ2-2, with unresolved D. Germline CDR1 reads SGHTA; CDR2 reads FQGNSA. V lost 4 bases, J lost 6 bases, and 9 bases lay in between. CDR3 length equals 13 residues.

The chain combines TRBV5-5 with TRBJ2-3; D might be TRBD1 or TRBD2, each matching 5 bases. The CDR3 extends over 13 amino acids. Germline CDR1 reads SGHKS; CDR2 reads YYEKEE (reference sequence). The V end was cut by 2 bases, the J end by 2 bases, with 6 bases between. DNA for the CDR3: TGTGCCAGCAGCTTCGGGGCCACAGATACGCAGTATTTT. Translating it yields CASSFGATDTQYF.

This clonotype was seen a few times. The chain combines TRBV18 with TRBJ1-5, with D possibly TRBD1 on 6 matching bases. V lost 0 bases and J lost 0, with 9 bases in between. Germline loops: CDR1 KGHSH, CDR2 LQKENI. There are 16 residues in the CDR3. Here the CDR3 reads CASSPPTGYSNQPQHF. The CDR3 coding sequence is TGTGCCAGCTCACCACCGACAGGATATAGCAATCAGCCCCAGCATTTT.

The V call is TRBV6-5, the J call TRBJ2-5, with D possibly called TRBD1 or TRBD2 (5 bases each). CDR1 and CDR2 (germline): MNHEY, SVGAGI. V shed 0 bases and J shed 4 bases, with 9 bases lying between them. There are 14 residues in the CDR3. CDR3 sequence: CASSYSGVGETQYF. The CDR3 DNA reads as TGTGCCAGCAGTTACTCGGGGGTGGGAGAGACCCAGTACTTC.

The V call is TRBV10-3, the J call TRBJ2-5, with D possibly being TRBD1 (5 bases). Between the trimmed V and J ends, which lost 4 bases and 1 base, there was a span of 13 bases. Germline V gene lookup returns CDR1 ENHRY and CDR2 SYGVKD. The CDR3 is 15 residues long. CDR3 sequence reads: CAISAAQGPQETQYF. The CDR3 nucleotides are TGTGCCATCAGTGCAGCGCAGGGCCCCCAAGAGACCCAGTACTTC.

The rearrangement uses TRBV20-1 and TRBJ2-7; TRBD2 might be the D (6 bases). The CDR3 length is 15 residues. Trimming left V 1 base short and J 0 bases short, with 13 bases between. Germline V lookup: CDR1 DFQATT, CDR2 SNEGSKA (reference sequence). The CDR3: CSARVSGETSYEQYF. The CDR3 DNA sequence: TGCAGTGCTAGAGTGTCGGGGGAGACCTCCTACGAGCAGTACTTC.

The chain joins TRBV19 to TRBJ1-1; D may be TRBD1 (5 bases). The V end was cut by 9 bases, the J end by 0 bases, with 17 bases between. The CDR3 length is 15 residues. CDR1 is LNHDA and CDR2 is SQIVND in the germline V gene (reference sequence). The CDR3 DNA reads as TGTGCCAGCCTGGACACCGGGGCGATGAACACTGAAGCTTTCTTT. Translation gives CASLDTGAMNTEAFF.

This clonotype was seen a few times. The genes are TRBV7-8 and TRBJ2-7; 7 bases map to TRBD1. Germline V gene data show CDR1 as SGHVS and CDR2 as FQNEAQ. Trimming at V came to 1 base and at J to 1 base, leaving 4 bases not matched to a gene. This CDR3 has 15 residues. CDR3 sequence: CASSLVTGSSYEQYF. The CDR3 DNA reads as TGTGCCAGCAGCTTAGTGACAGGGTCTTCCTACGAGCAGTACTTC. The whole variable domain, filled in from reference TRBV7-8 and TRBJ2-7, reads GAGVSQSPRYKVAKRGQDVALRCDPISGHVSLFWYQQALGQGPEFLTYFQNEAQLDKSGLPSDRFFAERPEGSVSTLKIQRTQQEDSAVYLCASSLVTGSSYEQYFGPGTRLTVT.

This clonotype came up a few times. The genes are TRBV6-5 and TRBJ2-1; D gene ambiguous. Germline loops: CDR1 MNHEY, CDR2 SVGAGI. The CDR3 totals 11 residues. V was pared by 2 bases and J by 7 bases, with 3 bases between. The CDR3 DNA reads TGTGCCAGCAGTTACAGTAATGAGCAGTTCTTC. Amino acid sequence: CASSYSNEQFF.

The CDR3 sequence is CASTKWRGSDTQYF. The CDR3 nucleotides are TGTGCCAGCACCAAATGGAGGGGGTCAGATACGCAGTATTTT. This chain connects TRBV28 to TRBJ2-3; tentatively, D is TRBD1 or TRBD2 (6 bases each). Trimming cost V 7 bases and J 4 bases, with 15 bases left between them. The CDR3 contains 14 residues. The germline CDR1 and CDR2 sequences are MDHEN and SYDVKM.

The chain uses TRBV6-5 and TRBJ2-7; D may be TRBD2 (5 bases). The germline V and J ends were trimmed by 7 bases and 1 base, with 20 bases remaining between them. CDR1 and CDR2 (germline): MNHEY, SVGAGI. The CDR3 runs to 16 residues. CDR3 sequence: CASIQKAGDYSYEQYF. The CDR3 region has the DNA TGTGCCAGCATCCAGAAAGCAGGCGACTATTCCTACGAGCAGTACTTC.

This clonotype has a handful of counts. V usage is TRBV24-1 and J usage is TRBJ2-4; D is possibly TRBD2 (5 bases). This CDR3 region has 19 residues. Germline CDR1 and CDR2: KGHDR and SFDVKD. The V end lost 1 base, the J end lost 8 bases, and 26 bases lay between the germline ends. Here the CDR3 DNA reads TGTGCCACCAGTGATTTATGGAGGTTTGTAGCCAGCAAATCCGACATTCAGTACTTC. It yields the protein CATSDLWRFVASKSDIQYF.

This clonotype came up a few times. The chain has TRBV7-2 and TRBJ1-1, with D unclear. The CDR3 spans 13 residues. The germline V gene has CDR1 SGHTA and CDR2 FQGNSA. V was clipped by 2 bases and J by 8 bases, with 12 bases between them. The CDR3 region is CASSLIAPTEAFF. DNA of the CDR3: TGTGCCAGCAGCTTAATAGCTCCGACGGAAGCTTTCTTT.

The gene calls are TRBV4-1 and TRBJ1-1; 7 bases are shared with TRBD1. The CDR3 contains 17 residues. Germline V lookup: CDR1 MGHRA, CDR2 YSYEKL. V lost 0 bases to trimming and J lost 5 bases; unmatched junction nucleotides: 12. The CDR3 spells CASSQDIRGRGRTEAFF. The CDR3 nucleotides are TGCGCCAGCAGCCAAGATATAAGAGGAAGGGGGCGGACTGAAGCTTTCTTT.

This sequence joins TRBV5-6 and TRBJ1-5; D is possibly TRBD1 (5 bases). Trimming cost V 1 base and J 0 bases, with 17 bases left between them. The length of the CDR3 is 18 residues. The germline V gene encodes CDR1 SGHDT and CDR2 YYEEEE. DNA of the CDR3: TGTGCCAGCAGCTTGAAGGGGCTAGGGCTCTATAGCAATCAGCCCCAGCATTTT. Its translation is CASSLKGLGLYSNQPQHF.